This T cell receptor beta chain was identified during a study of CD8+ T cells in alopecia areata. TCR sequencing used cDNA made by reverse transcription of extracted RNA. Only in-frame clones appear in the TCRdb table, and some are missing; sequencing was by immunoSEQ multiplex PCR. The data contain 140,000 or so clones, around 62% of them singletons. V lost 6 bases and J 1 base, leaving 3 bases between the germline ends. The length of the CDR3 is 11 residues. The germline gives CDR1 DFQATT, CDR2 SNEGSKA (reference sequence). Details on this clone: Its antigen is unidentified.

Study findings and constraints: Researchers reported that TCR sharing among patients proved less clear than in mice, possibly HLA-linked.

This sequence originates from a human donor in good health. Sequencing used CD8+ T cells sorted from blood. This chain joins TRBV20-1 and TRBJ2-2; D is ambiguous. The CDR3 bases are TGCAGTGCGGAGAACACCGGGGAGCTGTTTTTT. This gives the protein CSAENTGELFF.